A selection of T cell receptor beta chains follows, all from one sample in a study of identical twins. MiXCR was run by TCRdb on the 5' RACE reads, yielding one entry per CDR3 protein. The table has more than 1.5 million distinct CDR3 sequences, roughly a third seen once. What was sequenced was cord blood. The receptors were sampled from a newborn girl in good health. Both conserved end residues are trimmed from each CDR3. Fields, in order: V gene, J gene, CDR3 protein.

TRBV20-1	TRBJ1-5	SARDQRGGGQPQH
TRBV25-1	TRBJ1-1	ASSAFVGIEAF
TRBV11-2	.	ASSLDPAEQY
TRBV6-5	TRBJ1-6	ASRDTSSYNSPLH
TRBV13	TRBJ2-1	ASSLRVSWGDEQF
TRBV4-2	TRBJ2-7	ASSQGLTGSVQY
TRBV12-3/TRBV12-4	TRBJ1-1	ASGGGLDAEAF
TRBV5-4	TRBJ2-7	ASSLVSGQINEQY
TRBV11-2	TRBJ2-7	ASSRLGQLNSSYEQY
TRBV9	TRBJ1-2	AIQGGYGYT
TRBV6-5	TRBJ2-1	ASSYSTWAVYNEQF
TRBV5-4	TRBJ1-1	ASSLTEMNTEAF
TRBV7-2	TRBJ2-1	ASSSNHLAGGSNEQF
TRBV20-1	TRBJ2-5	SARGELARETQY
TRBV27	TRBJ2-7	ASSLRVFSAYEQY
TRBV7-2	TRBJ2-1	ASSRTGDEQF
TRBV7-2	TRBJ1-1	ASSLRQGGWTEAF
TRBV18	TRBJ1-1	ASSPTVLGEKTEAF
TRBV21-1	TRBJ2-4	ASSGGLAGDEGIQY
TRBV29-1	TRBJ1-2	SVEIYGRYYGYT
TRBV18	TRBJ1-1	ASSPIGDRGPNTEAF
TRBV6-1	TRBJ1-4	ASRPRATNEKLF
TRBV27	TRBJ1-5	ASSTQGARNQPQH
TRBV20-1	TRBJ1-5	SARDVGGSQPQH
TRBV20-1	TRBJ1-2	SATIPYYGYT
TRBV5-1	TRBJ2-2	ASSLANPLPGELF
TRBV4-2	TRBJ2-3	ASSQARGGAWTDTQY
TRBV3-1	TRBJ2-7	ASSQDTSYGQY
TRBV3-1	.	ASSQGRQGIYEQY
TRBV5-1	TRBJ2-7	ASSTLGRTGRDNEQY
TRBV10-3	TRBJ2-7	AISGRGNEQY
TRBV20-1	TRBJ2-3	SATEASRHSDTQY
TRBV10-3	TRBJ2-3	AISESRAGTDTQY
TRBV25-1	TRBJ1-2	ASSDGYYSYT
TRBV7-2	TRBJ2-7	ASSLAALYEQY
TRBV5-1	TRBJ2-5	ASSYQTETQY
TRBV6-5	TRBJ2-2	ASLGGPTGELF
TRBV27	TRBJ1-1	ASYSDGDTEAF
TRBV3-1	TRBJ1-4	ASSQDRGGGNEKLF
TRBV20-1	TRBJ2-3	SARGLAGRGTDTQY
TRBV28	TRBJ2-7	ASSPPPGTAFSYEQY
TRBV6-2/TRBV6-3	TRBJ2-7	ASSYETASAYEQY
TRBV2	TRBJ2-3	ASSESPTSTDTQY
TRBV12-3/TRBV12-4	TRBJ2-3	ASSLGGGGTTDTQY
TRBV12-3/TRBV12-4	TRBJ1-1	ASDDFNTEAF
TRBV20-1	TRBJ1-2	SARDLGQGYGYT
TRBV5-6	TRBJ1-2	ASRLNRGYGYT
TRBV9	TRBJ2-7	ASIDEQY
TRBV5-1	TRBJ1-5	ASSLKRPQGKNQPQH
TRBV2	TRBJ2-3	AGRDRGPSTDTQY
TRBV20-1	TRBJ1-4	SAEGGVDEKLF
TRBV6-5	TRBJ1-2	ASRRRGTGGVGYT
TRBV25-1	TRBJ2-7	ASSESGRVPYEQY
TRBV11-2	TRBJ2-4	ASTKRSGNIQY
TRBV4-2	TRBJ1-5	ASSQDRVDQPQH